This is a list of T cell receptor beta chains from one sample in a study of metastatic and nonmetastatic thyroid tumors. TCRdb called clones again from the PCR reads with MiXCR. The sample has 8,500 to 13,000 clones, under 30% seen once. Sequenced material: tumor tissue. The receptors come from a male donor with papillary thyroid cancer or a benign thyroid nodule (not recorded which). Some clones in this sample may be carry-over from other donors' samples. CDR3s include the opening cysteine and the closing phenylalanine or tryptophan. Fields, in order: V gene, clone size, J gene, D gene, CDR3 protein, CDR3 DNA. D genes are given only for firm matches. Size tells how often a clone was seen (once, few, many) or the class of an expanded clone, and some rows leave it out.

v_call: TRBV7-7; clone_size: -; j_call: TRBJ2-3; d_call: -; cdr3_aa: CAISASVTDTQYF; cdr3_nt: TGTGCTATCAGCGCCTCGGTAACAGATACGCAGTATTTT
v_call: TRBV6-1; clone_size: -; j_call: TRBJ2-3; d_call: TRBD2; cdr3_aa: CASGLASTDTQYF; cdr3_nt: TGTGCCAGCGGACTAGCTAGCACAGATACGCAGTATTTT
v_call: TRBV2; clone_size: large; j_call: TRBJ2-3; d_call: TRBD2; cdr3_aa: CARIDLAESTDTQYF; cdr3_nt: TGTGCCAGGATTGATCTAGCGGAAAGCACAGATACGCAGTATTTT
v_call: TRBV4-1; clone_size: many; j_call: TRBJ2-6; d_call: TRBD2; cdr3_aa: CASSQSPSGSPSGANVLTF; cdr3_nt: TGCGCCAGCAGCCAAAGCCCTAGCGGGAGTCCCTCTGGGGCCAACGTCCTGACTTTC
v_call: TRBV20-1; clone_size: medium-sized; j_call: TRBJ2-2; d_call: TRBD2; cdr3_aa: CSARVLAGDEAGELFF; cdr3_nt: TGCAGTGCTAGAGTTCTAGCGGGAGACGAAGCCGGGGAGCTGTTTTTT
v_call: TRBV20-1; clone_size: -; j_call: TRBJ1-2; d_call: TRBD1; cdr3_aa: CSARWEGGNGYTF; cdr3_nt: TGCAGTGCTAGGTGGGAAGGGGGCAATGGCTACACCTTC
v_call: TRBV5-6; clone_size: many; j_call: TRBJ2-1; d_call: -; cdr3_aa: CASSLVGDEQFF; cdr3_nt: TGTGCCAGCAGCTTGGTAGGGGATGAGCAGTTCTTC
v_call: TRBV12-3/TRBV12-4; clone_size: few; j_call: TRBJ2-7; d_call: -; cdr3_aa: CASSLESVAYEQYF; cdr3_nt: TGTGCCAGCAGTTTAGAATCGGTCGCCTACGAGCAGTACTTC
v_call: TRBV30; clone_size: -; j_call: TRBJ2-7; d_call: TRBD1; cdr3_aa: CAWRERQGPYEQYF; cdr3_nt: TGTGCCTGGAGGGAGCGACAGGGACCCTACGAGCAGTACTTC
v_call: TRBV6-4; clone_size: medium-sized; j_call: TRBJ2-3; d_call: TRBD2; cdr3_aa: CASSQTSGSTDTQYF; cdr3_nt: TGTGCCAGCAGTCAGACTAGCGGAAGCACAGATACGCAGTATTTT
v_call: TRBV6-1; clone_size: medium-sized; j_call: TRBJ2-1; d_call: -; cdr3_aa: CASSEGEWNEQFF; cdr3_nt: TGTGCCAGCAGTGAGGGGGAATGGAATGAGCAGTTCTTC
v_call: TRBV5-1; clone_size: medium-sized; j_call: TRBJ2-1; d_call: TRBD2; cdr3_aa: CASRVAGPYNEQFF; cdr3_nt: TGCGCCAGCCGCGTAGCGGGCCCCTACAATGAGCAGTTCTTC
v_call: TRBV28; clone_size: -; j_call: TRBJ2-7; d_call: -; cdr3_aa: CASIRLHHSYEQYF; cdr3_nt: TGTGCCAGCATCCGACTCCACCACTCCTACGAGCAGTACTTC
v_call: TRBV10-3; clone_size: medium-sized; j_call: TRBJ1-5; d_call: -; cdr3_aa: CAAVRDPNQPQHF; cdr3_nt: TGTGCCGCCGTCCGGGATCCCAATCAGCCCCAGCATTTT
v_call: TRBV11-2; clone_size: many; j_call: TRBJ2-1; d_call: TRBD2; cdr3_aa: CASSLVAGGDWYEQFF; cdr3_nt: TGTGCCAGCAGCTTAGTGGCGGGAGGGGATTGGTATGAGCAGTTCTTC
v_call: TRBV10-1; clone_size: few; j_call: TRBJ2-3; d_call: TRBD2; cdr3_aa: CASRASSGRTDTQYF; cdr3_nt: TGCGCCAGCAGGGCTTCTAGCGGGAGAACAGATACGCAGTATTTT
v_call: TRBV19; clone_size: medium-sized; j_call: TRBJ2-1; d_call: -; cdr3_aa: CASSYLSYNEQFF; cdr3_nt: TGTGCCAGTAGTTACCTAAGCTACAATGAGCAGTTCTTC
v_call: TRBV6-1; clone_size: medium-sized; j_call: TRBJ2-7; d_call: -; cdr3_aa: CASSAGRTYEQYF; cdr3_nt: TGTGCCAGCAGTGCCGGCCGAACCTACGAGCAGTACTTC
v_call: TRBV4-2; clone_size: few; j_call: TRBJ1-1; d_call: -; cdr3_aa: CASSQEGKGSTEAFF; cdr3_nt: TGTGCCAGCAGCCAAGAAGGCAAGGGGAGCACTGAAGCTTTCTTT
v_call: TRBV20-1; clone_size: -; j_call: TRBJ1-1; d_call: -; cdr3_aa: CSARAHLGQGTEAFF; cdr3_nt: TGCAGTGCTAGAGCCCATCTGGGTCAGGGCACTGAAGCTTTCTTT
v_call: TRBV6-1; clone_size: few; j_call: TRBJ1-1; d_call: -; cdr3_aa: CASAEALGDTEAFF; cdr3_nt: TGTGCCAGTGCAGAGGCGTTGGGTGACACTGAAGCTTTCTTT
v_call: TRBV28; clone_size: few; j_call: TRBJ1-2; d_call: -; cdr3_aa: CASGGALLNYGYTF; cdr3_nt: TGTGCCAGCGGCGGGGCTCTTCTAAACTATGGCTACACCTTC
v_call: TRBV28; clone_size: -; j_call: TRBJ2-7; d_call: -; cdr3_aa: CASSFSQTYEQYF; cdr3_nt: TGTGCCAGCAGTTTCTCGCAGACCTACGAGCAGTACTTC